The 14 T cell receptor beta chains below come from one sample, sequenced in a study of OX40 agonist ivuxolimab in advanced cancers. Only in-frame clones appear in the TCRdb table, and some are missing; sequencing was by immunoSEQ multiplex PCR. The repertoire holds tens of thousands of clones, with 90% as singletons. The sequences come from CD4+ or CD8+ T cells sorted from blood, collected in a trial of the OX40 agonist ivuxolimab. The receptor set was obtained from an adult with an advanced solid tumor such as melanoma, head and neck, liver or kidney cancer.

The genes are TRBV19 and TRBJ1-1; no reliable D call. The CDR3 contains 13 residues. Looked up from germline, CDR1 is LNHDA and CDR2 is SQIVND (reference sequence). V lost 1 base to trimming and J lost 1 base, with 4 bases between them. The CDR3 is CASSIGGNTEAFF. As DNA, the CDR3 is TGTGCCAGTAGTATAGGGGGGAACACTGAAGCTTTCTTT.

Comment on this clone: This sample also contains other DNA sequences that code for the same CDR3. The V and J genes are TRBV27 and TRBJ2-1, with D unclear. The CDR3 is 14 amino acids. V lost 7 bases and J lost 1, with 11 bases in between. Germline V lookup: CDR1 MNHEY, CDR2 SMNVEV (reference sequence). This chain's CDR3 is CASTPGSSYNEQFF. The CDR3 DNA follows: TGTGCCAGCACCCCGGGCAGTTCCTACAATGAGCAGTTCTTC.

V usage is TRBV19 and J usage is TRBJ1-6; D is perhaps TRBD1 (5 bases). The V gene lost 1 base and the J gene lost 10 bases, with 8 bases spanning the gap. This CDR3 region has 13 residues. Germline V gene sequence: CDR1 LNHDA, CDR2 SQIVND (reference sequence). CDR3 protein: CASSIAGGSPLHF. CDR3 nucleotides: TGTGCCAGTAGTATAGCGGGGGGATCACCCCTCCACTTT.

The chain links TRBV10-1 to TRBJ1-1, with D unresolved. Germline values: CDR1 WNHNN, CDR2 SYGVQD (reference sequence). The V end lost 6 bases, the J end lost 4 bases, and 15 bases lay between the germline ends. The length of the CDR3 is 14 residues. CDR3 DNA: TGCGCCAGCAGCGCTACCCCGGATAGCACTGAAGCTTTCTTT. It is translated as CASSATPDSTEAFF.

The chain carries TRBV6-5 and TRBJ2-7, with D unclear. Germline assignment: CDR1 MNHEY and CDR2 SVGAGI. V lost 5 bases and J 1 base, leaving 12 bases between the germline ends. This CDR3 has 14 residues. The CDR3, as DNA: TGTGCCAGCAGTCAACTCTATGGGTCCTACGAGCAGTACTTC. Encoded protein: CASSQLYGSYEQYF.

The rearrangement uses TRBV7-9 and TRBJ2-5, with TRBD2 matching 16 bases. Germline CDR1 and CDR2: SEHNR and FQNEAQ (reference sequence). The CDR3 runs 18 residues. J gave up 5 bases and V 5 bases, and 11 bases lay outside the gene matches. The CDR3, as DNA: TGTGCCAGCAGCCTTGGGACTAGCGGGGGGGACTTTCAGGAGACCCAGTACTTC. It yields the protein CASSLGTSGGDFQETQYF.

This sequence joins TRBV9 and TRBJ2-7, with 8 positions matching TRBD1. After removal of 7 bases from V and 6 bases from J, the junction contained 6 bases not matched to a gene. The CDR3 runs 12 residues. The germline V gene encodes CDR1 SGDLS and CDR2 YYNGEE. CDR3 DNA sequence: TGTGCCAGCGGACAGGGTCGTCTCGAGCAGTACTTC. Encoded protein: CASGQGRLEQYF.

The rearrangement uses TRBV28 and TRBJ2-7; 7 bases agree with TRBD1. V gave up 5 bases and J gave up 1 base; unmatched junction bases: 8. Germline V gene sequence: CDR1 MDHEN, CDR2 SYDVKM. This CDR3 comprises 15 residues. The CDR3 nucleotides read TGTGCCAGCAGTCCCGGGACAGAAGTATCCTACGAGCAGTACTTC. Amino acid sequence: CASSPGTEVSYEQYF.

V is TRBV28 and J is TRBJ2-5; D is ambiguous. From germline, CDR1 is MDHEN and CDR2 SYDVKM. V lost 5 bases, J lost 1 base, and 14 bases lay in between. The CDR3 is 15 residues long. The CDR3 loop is CASSEPGHLQETQYF. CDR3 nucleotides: TGTGCCAGCAGTGAACCAGGCCACCTCCAAGAGACCCAGTACTTC.

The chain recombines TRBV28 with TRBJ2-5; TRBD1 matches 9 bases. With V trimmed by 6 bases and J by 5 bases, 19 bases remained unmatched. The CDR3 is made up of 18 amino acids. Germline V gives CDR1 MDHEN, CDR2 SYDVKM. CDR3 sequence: CASSNLQSTGGPRETQYF. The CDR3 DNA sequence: TGTGCCAGCAGCAACCTCCAATCGACAGGGGGGCCGAGGGAGACCCAGTACTTC.

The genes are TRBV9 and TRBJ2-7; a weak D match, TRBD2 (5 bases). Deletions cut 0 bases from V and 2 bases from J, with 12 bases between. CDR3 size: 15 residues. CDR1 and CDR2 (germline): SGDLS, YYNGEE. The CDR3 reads CASSVAAGSPYEQYF. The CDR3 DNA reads TGTGCCAGCAGCGTAGCGGCGGGTTCCCCCTACGAGCAGTACTTC.

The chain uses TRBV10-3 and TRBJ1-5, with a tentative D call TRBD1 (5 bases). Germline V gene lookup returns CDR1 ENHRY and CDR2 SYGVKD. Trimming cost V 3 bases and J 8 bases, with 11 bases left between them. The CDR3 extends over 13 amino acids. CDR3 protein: CAISDREFEPQHF. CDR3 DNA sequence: TGTGCCATCAGTGACAGGGAATTTGAGCCCCAGCATTTT.

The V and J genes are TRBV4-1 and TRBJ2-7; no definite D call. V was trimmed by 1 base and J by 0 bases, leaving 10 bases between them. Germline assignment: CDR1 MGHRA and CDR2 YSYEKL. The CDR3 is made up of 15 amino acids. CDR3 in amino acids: CASSQVFPGSYEQYF. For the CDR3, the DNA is TGCGCCAGCAGCCAAGTTTTCCCCGGCTCCTACGAGCAGTACTTC.

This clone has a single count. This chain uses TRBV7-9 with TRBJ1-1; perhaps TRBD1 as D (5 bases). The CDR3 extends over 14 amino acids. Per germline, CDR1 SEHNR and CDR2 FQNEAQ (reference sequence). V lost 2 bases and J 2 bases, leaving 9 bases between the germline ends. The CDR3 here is CASSLIQGNTEAFF. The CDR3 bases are TGTGCCAGCAGCTTAATCCAGGGAAACACTGAAGCTTTCTTT.